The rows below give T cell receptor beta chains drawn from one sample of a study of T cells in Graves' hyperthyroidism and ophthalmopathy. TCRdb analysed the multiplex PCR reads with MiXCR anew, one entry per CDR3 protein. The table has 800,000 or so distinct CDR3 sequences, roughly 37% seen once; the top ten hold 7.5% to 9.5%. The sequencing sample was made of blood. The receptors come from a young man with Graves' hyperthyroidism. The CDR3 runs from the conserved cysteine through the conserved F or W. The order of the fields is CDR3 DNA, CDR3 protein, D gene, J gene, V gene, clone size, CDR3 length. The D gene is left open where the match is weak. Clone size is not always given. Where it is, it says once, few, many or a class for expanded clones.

TGTGCCAGCAGCGCCCTGGGGTCGATGGCCTATAATTCACCCCTCCACTTT CASSALGSMAYNSPLHF - TRBJ1-6 TRBV7-9 few 17
TGTGCCATCAGTGAGTCGGTCAGCGGGGGGGCTACGGAGACCCAGTACTTC CAISESVSGGATETQYF TRBD2 TRBJ2-5 TRBV10-3 - 17
TGCAGTGCTAGGGACCCCGACAGGGGATCCTACGAGCAGTACTTC CSARDPDRGSYEQYF TRBD1 TRBJ2-7 TRBV20-1 - 15
TGTGCCAGCAGCCAAGATACCGCGAGCTCCTACGAGCAGTACTTC CASSQDTASSYEQYF - TRBJ2-7 TRBV4-1 few 15
TGCAGCGTTGAGTCTTGGGGCAATCAGCCCCAGCATTTT CSVESWGNQPQHF - TRBJ1-5 TRBV29-1 many 13
TGTGCCATCAGTGAGTCGGACAACCACGAGCAGTACTTC CAISESDNHEQYF - TRBJ2-7 TRBV10-3 - 13
TGTGCCACCGGGACACCTTATAGCAATCAGCCCCAGCATTTT CATGTPYSNQPQHF - TRBJ1-5 TRBV10-3 - 14
TGTGCCAGCAGCTTGGGGACAGATCGCTCCTACGAGCAGTACTTC CASSLGTDRSYEQYF - TRBJ2-7 TRBV5-4 - 15
TGCAGCGGGTTCAGGGGGGTCCCCACTGAAGCTTTCTTT CSGFRGVPTEAFF TRBD1 TRBJ1-1 TRBV29-1 - 13
TGCAGTGCTAGAGATTGGAGGGAGGGCTATGGCTACACCTTC CSARDWREGYGYTF - TRBJ1-2 TRBV20-1 - 14
TGCAGCGTTCTATGGGCCCTGAACACTGAAGCTTTCTTT CSVLWALNTEAFF - TRBJ1-1 TRBV29-1 - 13
TGTGCCAGCAAAGGGACTAGCGGAAGCACAGATACGCAGTATTTT CASKGTSGSTDTQYF TRBD2 TRBJ2-3 TRBV2 - 15
TGTGCCAGCAGTTTGGAAACTATGAACACTGAAGCTTTCTTT CASSLETMNTEAFF - TRBJ1-1 TRBV6-5 few 14
TGTGCCAGCAGCTTCAGGGCACAAGAGACCCAGTACTTC CASSFRAQETQYF - TRBJ2-5 TRBV5-4 many 13
TGTGCCAGCAGCGTAGCCATAGCGGGGGAAGAGACCCAGTACTTC CASSVAIAGEETQYF TRBD2 TRBJ2-5 TRBV14 - 15
TGTGCCAGCAGTTCCGGGACTGGACAAGAGACCCAGTACTTC CASSSGTGQETQYF - TRBJ2-5 TRBV7-9 many 14
TGTGCCAGCAGCTTAGTGGCAGGGGATGCCGGGGAGCTGTTTTTT CASSLVAGDAGELFF - TRBJ2-2 TRBV7-9 few 15